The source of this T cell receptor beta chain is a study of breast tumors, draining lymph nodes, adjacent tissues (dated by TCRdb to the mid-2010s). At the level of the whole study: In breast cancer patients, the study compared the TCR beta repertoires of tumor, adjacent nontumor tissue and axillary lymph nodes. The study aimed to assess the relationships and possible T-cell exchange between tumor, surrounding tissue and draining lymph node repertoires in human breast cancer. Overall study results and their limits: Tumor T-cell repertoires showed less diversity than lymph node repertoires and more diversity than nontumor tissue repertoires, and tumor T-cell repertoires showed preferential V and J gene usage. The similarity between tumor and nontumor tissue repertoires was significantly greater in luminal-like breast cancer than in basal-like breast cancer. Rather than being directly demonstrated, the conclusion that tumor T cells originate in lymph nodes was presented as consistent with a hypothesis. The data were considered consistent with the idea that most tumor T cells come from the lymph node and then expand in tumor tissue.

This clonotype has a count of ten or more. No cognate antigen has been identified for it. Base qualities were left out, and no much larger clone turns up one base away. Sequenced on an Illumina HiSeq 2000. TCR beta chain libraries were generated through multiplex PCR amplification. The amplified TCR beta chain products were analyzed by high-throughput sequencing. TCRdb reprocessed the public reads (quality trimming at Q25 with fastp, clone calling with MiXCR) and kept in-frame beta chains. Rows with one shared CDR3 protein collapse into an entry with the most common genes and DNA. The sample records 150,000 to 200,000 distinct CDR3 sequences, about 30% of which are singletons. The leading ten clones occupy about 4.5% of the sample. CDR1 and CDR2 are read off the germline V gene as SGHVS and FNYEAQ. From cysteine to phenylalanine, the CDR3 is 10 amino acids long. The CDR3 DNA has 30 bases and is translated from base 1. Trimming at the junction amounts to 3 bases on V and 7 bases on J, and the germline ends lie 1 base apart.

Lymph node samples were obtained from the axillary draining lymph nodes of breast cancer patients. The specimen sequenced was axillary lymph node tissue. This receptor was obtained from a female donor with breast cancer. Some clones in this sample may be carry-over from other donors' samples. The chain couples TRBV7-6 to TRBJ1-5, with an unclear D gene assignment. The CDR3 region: CASSFQPQHF. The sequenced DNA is TGTGCCAGCAGCTTCCAGCCCCAGCATTTT.